The 3 T cell receptor beta chains below all came from one sample that was sequenced in a study of blood T cells in healthy people across ages (dated by TCRdb to about 2015). Library preparation was by 5' RACE. This sample was sequenced with an Illumina HiSeq 2500. A second PCR of 7 to 11 cycles was run with a J-beta primer mix and a sample-barcoded 5' primer. The public reads were run again by TCRdb, first through fastp at Q25 and then through MiXCR, and only productive beta chains were kept. Entries are consolidated by CDR3 protein sequence, retaining the most common genes and DNA. This sample lists 850,000 to 1,300,000 distinct CDR3 sequences; 35% to 55% were detected once. The leading ten clones occupy 15% to 20% of the sample. Input material: blood. All receptors come from a woman aged 55-70 years in good health.

Only a few counts were recorded for this clonotype. The rearrangement uses TRBV7-9 and TRBJ2-7, with a weak D call TRBD2 (6 bases). CDR1 SEHNR and CDR2 FQNEAQ come from the germline V gene (reference sequence). There are 14 residues in the CDR3. Trimming removed 2 bases at V and 2 bases at J, with 10 bases between. For the CDR3, the DNA is TGTGCCAGCAGCTTAAACGGGGGAACCTACGAGCAGTACTTC. Its translation: CASSLNGGTYEQYF. The whole variable domain, remainder taken from reference TRBV7-9 and TRBJ2-7, is DTGVSQNPRHKITKRGQNVTFRCDPISEHNRLYWYRQTLGQGPEFLTYFQNEAQLEKSRLLSDRFSAERPKGSFSTLEIQRTEQGDSAMYLCASSLNGGTYEQYFGPGTRLTVT.

The rearrangement joins TRBV5-1 to TRBJ2-7; D is uncertain. CDR3 length: 14 residues. Germline V gene data show CDR1 as SGHRS and CDR2 as YFSETQ. V lost 0 bases and J lost 3, with 10 bases in between. The CDR3 loop reads CASSLESRNYEQYF. For the CDR3, the DNA is TGCGCCAGCAGCTTGGAATCAAGAAACTACGAGCAGTACTTC.

In its sample, this clonotype was seen a few times. Being one base from a much bigger clone, this may be a read error. The CDR3 loop is CSVDRALGNEQYF. CDR3 bases: TGCAGCGTTGACAGGGCCTTAGGCAATGAGCAGTACTTC. V gene TRBV29-1 combines with J gene TRBJ2-1; D might be TRBD1 (5 bases). The J call may be in error: the DNA end matches TRBJ2-7 better. CDR1 is SQVTM, CDR2 ANQGSEA, per germline. The CDR3 contains 13 residues.